This T cell receptor beta chain was obtained from a study of long-term antiretroviral therapy in people with HIV. This clone came up once. Assay version v3.0 of immunoSEQ was used, and it was run at survey level. The assay was immunoSEQ multiplex PCR, and TCRdb's table has in-frame clones only and misses some. The table has 29,000 or so clones, 90% to 95% seen once. Germline trimming cut 3 bases from V and 1 base from J; bases unmatched to any gene: 3. The germline V gene encodes CDR1 SGHRS and CDR2 YFSETQ. The CDR3 runs 16 residues. Before they underwent DNA extraction, samples held roughly 0.95-11 million cryopreserved PBMC.

V is TRBV5-1 and J is TRBJ2-3; 12 bases align to TRBD2. This receptor was obtained from a man in his forties or fifties with HIV. The sample consisted of unsorted PBMCs, taken approximately 7.4 years after starting antiretroviral therapy. This CDR3 reads CASSWRTSGGTDTQYF. The CDR3 DNA is TGCGCCAGCAGCTGGAGGACTAGCGGGGGCACAGATACGCAGTATTTT.